This paragraph reports one T cell receptor beta chain. Per the germline V gene, CDR1 is KGHDR and CDR2 is SFDVKD. The CDR3 is made up of 13 amino acids. Trimming pared 8 bases from V and 9 bases from J, leaving 19 bases between. In the original processing: It was from reference gene primer amplification that nucleated cell counts were estimated. The method was immunoSEQ multiplex PCR; TCRdb's version includes in-frame clones alone and lacks a portion of them. The D gene and trimming were derived from the DNA, and the V and J assignments and clone size from that table. The repertoire holds approximately 8,800 clones, with approximately 88% as singletons. The data derive from a study of blood T cell repertoires in COVID-19. Overall study: Acute and convalescent COVID-19 specimens originated in the United States, Italy and Spain. T cells, B-cell-depleted T cells, or PBMCs provided the cDNA or gDNA that served as material.

The sample consisted of peripheral blood. The clonotype comes from a human donor with active COVID-19. The donor label of this sample is uncertain. This chain uses TRBV24-1 with TRBJ2-7; D is undetermined. The CDR3 coding sequence is TGTGCCACCAACTCCGAGCCATCCGTCGGGCAGTACTTC. The encoded protein is CATNSEPSVGQYF.